Listed below are T cell receptor beta chains from one sample, sequenced in a study of naive and memory T cell subsets. TCRdb passed the UMI-ligation and nested PCR reads through MiXCR, listing each CDR3 protein once. This sample has some 40,000 distinct CDR3 sequences; 9.5% to 11% occur once, and the top ten carry about 4%. The starting material was skin, obtained from a tuberculin skin test site. The source is an adult in good health. The CDR3 runs from the conserved cysteine through the conserved F or W. Fields, in order: V gene, CDR3 length, clone size, D gene, J gene, CDR3 DNA, CDR3 protein. A D gene is named only where the DNA matches it firmly. Only part of the rows carry a size: once, few, many, or a class if the clone is expanded.

>TRBV2|17|many|TRBD2|TRBJ2-3
TGTGCCAGCAGTGAAGCGGGTAGCGGGGGTGCCGCAGATACGCAGTATTTT
CASSEAGSGGAADTQYF
>TRBV30|14|NA|NA|TRBJ1-1
TGTGCCTGGAGGCCCAAAGGGGCAGGCACTGAAGCTTTCTTT
CAWRPKGAGTEAFF
>TRBV5-1|18|medium-sized|NA|TRBJ2-1
TGCGCCAGCAGCTTGTCGGGTACGGGGTCCGGCCCTCTGCATGAGCAGTTCTTC
CASSLSGTGSGPLHEQFF
>TRBV12-3/TRBV12-4|15|few|NA|TRBJ2-1
TGTGCCAGCAGTAGCCGCGGGATGAGTCACAATGAGCAGTTCTTC
CASSSRGMSHNEQFF
>TRBV6-6|13|NA|TRBD2|TRBJ2-7
TGTGCCAACAGACTAGCGGTCGCCTACGAGCAGTACTTC
CANRLAVAYEQYF
>TRBV20-1|15|NA|NA|TRBJ2-2
TGCAGTGCTAGAGTCTCTGAAGTTAACACCGGGGAGCTGTTTTTT
CSARVSEVNTGELFF
>TRBV7-8|13|few|NA|TRBJ1-2
TGTGCCAGCAGCTTGACCACTAACTATGGCTACACCTTC
CASSLTTNYGYTF
>TRBV12-3/TRBV12-4|14|NA|TRBD1|TRBJ2-7
TGTGCCAGCAGTCCCGGACAGGGGGGCTACGAGCAGTACTTC
CASSPGQGGYEQYF
>TRBV12-3/TRBV12-4|18|NA|NA|TRBJ2-1
TGTGCCAGCAGTTCGACGACTAAGAGCCGGAGCTCCTACAATGAGCAGTTCTTC
CASSSTTKSRSSYNEQFF
>TRBV6-5|20|NA|TRBD2|TRBJ2-1
TGTGCCAGCAGTCCCCAAACTAGCGGGAGGTTTGATGACTCCTACAATGAGCAGTTCTTC
CASSPQTSGRFDDSYNEQFF
>TRBV14|15|many|NA|TRBJ2-2
TGTGCCAGCAGCCCTAAAAAACACAACACCGGGGAGCTGTTTTTT
CASSPKKHNTGELFF
>TRBV12-3/TRBV12-4|14|many|NA|TRBJ2-7
TGTGCCAGCAGTTGGGGCGGGATGAACTACGAGCAGTACTTC
CASSWGGMNYEQYF
>TRBV11-3|16|many|NA|TRBJ2-5
TGTGCCAGCAGCTTCGGCAAAACAGGATTCCAAGAGACCCAGTACTTC
CASSFGKTGFQETQYF
>TRBV10-2|12|NA|NA|TRBJ1-1
TGCGCCAGCAGGGCGGGGTACACTGAAGCTTTCTTT
CASRAGYTEAFF
>TRBV5-1|12|NA|NA|TRBJ1-1
TGCGCCAGCAGTTGGGTCGGCACTGAAGCTTTCTTT
CASSWVGTEAFF
>TRBV5-6|12|many|NA|TRBJ2-7
TGTGCCAGCAGCTCCGCAACCGGGGAGCAGTACTTC
CASSSATGEQYF
>TRBV5-1|16|many|NA|TRBJ2-7
TGCGCCAGCAGCTTGTTTCTCTTCCGTTTCTCCTACGAGCAGTACTTC
CASSLFLFRFSYEQYF
>TRBV7-9|15|NA|NA|TRBJ1-5
TGTGCCAGCAGCCCCGGGACATCCCGCAATCAGCCCCAGCATTTT
CASSPGTSRNQPQHF
>TRBV9|16|NA|TRBD2|TRBJ2-7
TGTGCCAGCAGCGAGGGGGGGACTAGCGGGACCTACGAGCAGTACTTC
CASSEGGTSGTYEQYF
>TRBV9|15|NA|NA|TRBJ1-3
TGTGCCAGCAGCGTAGAAGCGAGCTCTGGAAACACCATATATTTT
CASSVEASSGNTIYF
>TRBV6-2/TRBV6-3|16|few|NA|TRBJ2-1
TGTGCCAGCAGTTACGGCGGGGGCGGGGGAATCGTTGAGCAGTTCTTC
CASSYGGGGGIVEQFF
>TRBV6-1|15|many|NA|TRBJ2-3
TGTGCCAGCAGTGATCTCGGACGGCCGACAGATACGCAGTATTTT
CASSDLGRPTDTQYF
>TRBV12-3/TRBV12-4|15|many|NA|TRBJ2-1
TGTGCCAGCAGCCCTGGCAGGGGCGGGGACAATGAGCAGTTCTTC
CASSPGRGGDNEQFF
>TRBV7-2|14|few|NA|TRBJ1-5
TGTGCCAGCAGCCCTTGGACAAACAATCAGCCCCAGCATTTT
CASSPWTNNQPQHF
>TRBV25-1|11|NA|NA|TRBJ2-1
TGTGCCAGCAGTGAGCAGGTCAAGCAGTTCTTC
CASSEQVKQFF
>TRBV18|14|many|NA|TRBJ2-7
TGTGCCAGCTCACCACCCGGAAAAGAATACGAGCAGTACTTC
CASSPPGKEYEQYF
>TRBV11-3|16|NA|TRBD2|TRBJ2-3
TGTGCCAGCAGCTTAGAGTCTAGCGGGGGCACAGATACGCAGTATTTT
CASSLESSGGTDTQYF
>TRBV11-2|12|NA|TRBD2|TRBJ2-1
TGTGCCAGCACCCTAAGCGGGGGGGGGTCGTTCTTC
CASTLSGGGSFF
>TRBV20-1|14|many|TRBD2|TRBJ2-3
TGCAGTGCTTATAGCGGGGGAAGCACAGATACGCAGTATTTT
CSAYSGGSTDTQYF
>TRBV7-9|13|many|NA|TRBJ1-1
TGTGCCAGCAGCTCTCGCCGCTCCGCTGATGCTTTCTTT
CASSSRRSADAFF
>TRBV7-2|13|NA|TRBD1|TRBJ2-7
TGTGCCAGCAGCTTCCGGGACAGGGACGAGCAGTACTTC
CASSFRDRDEQYF